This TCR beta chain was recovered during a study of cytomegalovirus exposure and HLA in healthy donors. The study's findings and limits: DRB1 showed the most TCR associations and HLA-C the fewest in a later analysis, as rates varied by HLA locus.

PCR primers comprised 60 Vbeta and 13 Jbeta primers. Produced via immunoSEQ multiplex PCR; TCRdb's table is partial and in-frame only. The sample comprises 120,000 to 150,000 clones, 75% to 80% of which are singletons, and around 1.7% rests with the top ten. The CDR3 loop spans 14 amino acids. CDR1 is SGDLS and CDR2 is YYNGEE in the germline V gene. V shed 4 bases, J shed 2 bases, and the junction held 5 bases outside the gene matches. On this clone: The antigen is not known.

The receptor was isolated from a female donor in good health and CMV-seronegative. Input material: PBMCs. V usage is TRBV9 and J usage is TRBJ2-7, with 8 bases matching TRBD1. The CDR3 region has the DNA TGTGCCAGCAGCCCCACAGGGGGTACCTACGAGCAGTACTTC. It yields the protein CASSPTGGTYEQYF.